The T cell receptor (beta chain) under discussion was sequenced for a study of cytomegalovirus exposure and HLA in healthy donors. This clone was detected only a few times. This same CDR3 is encoded by further DNA sequences in the sample. V shed 5 bases and J shed 4 bases, with 11 bases lying between them. Germline V gives CDR1 SEHNR, CDR2 FQNEAQ (reference sequence). The CDR3 totals 13 residues. The PCR made use of 60 Vbeta and 13 Jbeta primers. Using immunoSEQ multiplex PCR, the repertoire was profiled, and TCRdb retains in-frame clones only, with some absent. The table lists about 270,000 clones, 75% to 90% of them singletons, with 3% to 4% in the top ten.

The clonotype originates from a middle-aged man in good health and CMV-seropositive. Sequencing was done on a sample of PBMCs. The V gene is TRBV7-9, the J gene TRBJ1-1; the D gene is possibly TRBD1 (5 bases). Written as DNA, the CDR3 is TGTGCCAGCAGCCCCGCGGGGGGCACTGAAGCTTTCTTT. Amino acids: CASSPAGGTEAFF.